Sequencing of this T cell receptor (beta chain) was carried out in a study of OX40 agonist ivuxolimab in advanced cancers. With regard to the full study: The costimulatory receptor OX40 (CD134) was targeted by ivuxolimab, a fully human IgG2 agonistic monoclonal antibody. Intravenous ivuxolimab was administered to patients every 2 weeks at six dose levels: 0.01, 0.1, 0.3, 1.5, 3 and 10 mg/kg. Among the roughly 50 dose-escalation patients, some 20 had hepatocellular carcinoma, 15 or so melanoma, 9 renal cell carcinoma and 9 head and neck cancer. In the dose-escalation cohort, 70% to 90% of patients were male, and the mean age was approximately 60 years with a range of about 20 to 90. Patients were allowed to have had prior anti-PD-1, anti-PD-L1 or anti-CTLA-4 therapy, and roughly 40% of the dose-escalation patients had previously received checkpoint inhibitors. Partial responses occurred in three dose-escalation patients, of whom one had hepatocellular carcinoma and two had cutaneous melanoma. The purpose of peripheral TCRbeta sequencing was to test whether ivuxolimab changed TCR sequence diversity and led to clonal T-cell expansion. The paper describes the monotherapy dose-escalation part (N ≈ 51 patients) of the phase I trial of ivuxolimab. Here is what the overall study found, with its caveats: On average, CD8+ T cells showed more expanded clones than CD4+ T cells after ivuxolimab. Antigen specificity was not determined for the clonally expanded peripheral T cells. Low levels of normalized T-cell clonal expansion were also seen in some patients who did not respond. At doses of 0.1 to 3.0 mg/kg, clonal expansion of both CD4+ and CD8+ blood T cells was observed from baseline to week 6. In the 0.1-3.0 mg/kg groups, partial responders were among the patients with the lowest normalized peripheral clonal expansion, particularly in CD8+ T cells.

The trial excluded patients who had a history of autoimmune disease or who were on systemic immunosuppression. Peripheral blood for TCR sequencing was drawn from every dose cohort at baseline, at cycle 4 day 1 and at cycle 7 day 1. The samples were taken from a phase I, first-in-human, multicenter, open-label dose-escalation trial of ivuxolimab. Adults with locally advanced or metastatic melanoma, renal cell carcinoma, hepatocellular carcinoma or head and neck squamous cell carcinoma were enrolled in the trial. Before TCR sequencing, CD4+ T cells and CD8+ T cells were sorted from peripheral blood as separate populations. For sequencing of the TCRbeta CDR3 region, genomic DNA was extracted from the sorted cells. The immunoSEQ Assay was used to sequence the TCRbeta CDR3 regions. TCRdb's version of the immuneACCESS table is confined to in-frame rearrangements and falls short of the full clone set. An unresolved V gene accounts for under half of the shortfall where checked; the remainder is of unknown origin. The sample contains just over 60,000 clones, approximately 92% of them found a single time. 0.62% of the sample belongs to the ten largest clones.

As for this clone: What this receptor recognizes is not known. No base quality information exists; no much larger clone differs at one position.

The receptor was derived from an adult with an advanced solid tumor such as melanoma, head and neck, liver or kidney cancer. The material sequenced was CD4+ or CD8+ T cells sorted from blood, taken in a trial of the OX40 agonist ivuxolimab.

The CDR3: CASSPITNYGYTF. Here is the DNA: TGTGCCAGCAGCCCCATTACTAACTATGGCTACACCTTC. The sequence is built from TRBV14 and TRBJ1-2; no confident D gene assignment can be made. CDR1 and CDR2 are drawn from the germline V gene: SGHDN, FVKESK. The V end loses 4 bases and the J end loses 0 bases, and a stretch of 6 bases separates them. The CDR3 starts with the cysteine, ends with the phenylalanine, and has 13 residues. Only the CDR3 part of the read is kept: 39 bases, read in frame from the first base.